Sequencing of this T cell receptor (beta chain) was carried out in a study of cytomegalovirus exposure and HLA in healthy donors. Study results and caveats: A later analysis found most CMV-associated TCR beta chains apparently HLA-restricted. The classifier, whose performance was assessed in both the original and validation cohorts, reportedly diagnosed cytomegalovirus status with high specificity and sensitivity.

Primers included in the PCR were 60 Vbeta and 13 Jbeta primers. The method was immunoSEQ multiplex PCR; TCRdb's version includes in-frame clones alone and lacks a portion of them. The sample comprises approximately 150,000 clones, around 74% of which are singletons, and over 2.5% rests with the top ten. About this clone itself: Its antigen is as yet unknown.

V lost 1 base to trimming and J lost 15 bases; unmatched junction nucleotides: 21. Germline loops: CDR1 MGHDK, CDR2 SYGVNS. CDR3 length equals 17 residues. The sequenced sample consisted of PBMCs. This chain joins TRBV25-1 and TRBJ2-1; 7 bases align to TRBD1. The source is a female donor in good health and CMV-seronegative. The CDR3 is CASSEWEIMGNGTASFF. The CDR3 nucleotides read TGTGCCAGCAGTGAATGGGAGATAATGGGGAATGGGACAGCGTCGTTCTTC.